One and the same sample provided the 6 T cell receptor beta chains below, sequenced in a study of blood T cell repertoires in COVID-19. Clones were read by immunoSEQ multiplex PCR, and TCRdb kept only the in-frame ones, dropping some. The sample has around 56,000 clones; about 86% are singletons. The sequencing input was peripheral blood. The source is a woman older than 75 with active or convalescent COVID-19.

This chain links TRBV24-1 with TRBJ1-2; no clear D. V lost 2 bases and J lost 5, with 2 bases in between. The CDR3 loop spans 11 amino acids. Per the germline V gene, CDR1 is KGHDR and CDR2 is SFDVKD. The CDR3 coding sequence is TGTGCCACCAGTGATTCATATGGCTACACCTTC. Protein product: CATSDSYGYTF.

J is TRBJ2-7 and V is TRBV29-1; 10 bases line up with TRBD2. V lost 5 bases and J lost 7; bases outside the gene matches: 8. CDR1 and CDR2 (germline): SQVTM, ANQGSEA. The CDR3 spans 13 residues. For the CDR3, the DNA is TGCAGCGTTCGAGCGGGGGGGCCTGTAGAGCAGTACTTC. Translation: CSVRAGGPVEQYF.

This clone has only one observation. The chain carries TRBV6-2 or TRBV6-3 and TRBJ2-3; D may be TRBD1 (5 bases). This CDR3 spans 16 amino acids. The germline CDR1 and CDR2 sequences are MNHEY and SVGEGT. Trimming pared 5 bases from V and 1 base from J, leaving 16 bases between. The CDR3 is CASSGLKGSGTDTQYF. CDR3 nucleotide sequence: TGTGCCAGCAGTGGCCTAAAGGGGTCCGGCACAGATACGCAGTATTTT.

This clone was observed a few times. CDR3 DNA sequence: TGTGCCATCAGTGCCCCTGGGGAGCGGGGGAACCCCTCGTACTTC. Its protein product is CAISAPGERGNPSYF. This chain links TRBV10-3 with TRBJ2-7; 8 bases fit TRBD2. This CDR3 is 15 amino acids long. Looked up from germline, CDR1 is ENHRY and CDR2 is SYGVKD. With 4 bases clipped from V and 12 bases from J, the junction kept 17 bases outside the gene matches.

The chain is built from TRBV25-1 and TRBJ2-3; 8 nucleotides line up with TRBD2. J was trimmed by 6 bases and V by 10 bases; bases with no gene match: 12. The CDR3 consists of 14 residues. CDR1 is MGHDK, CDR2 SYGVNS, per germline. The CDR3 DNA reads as TGTGCCAACCCACGGACTAGCCAAAAGGATACGCAGTATTTT. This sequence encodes CANPRTSQKDTQYF. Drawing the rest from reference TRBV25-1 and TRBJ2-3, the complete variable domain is EADIYQTPRYLVIGTGKKITLECSQTMGHDKMYWYQQDPGMELHLIHYSYGVNSTEKGDLSSESTVSRIRTEHFPLTLESARPSHTSQYLCANPRTSQKDTQYFGPGTRLTVL.

CDR3 in DNA: TGTGCCAGCTCGTTTAGCGTGTACAATGAGCAGTTCTTC. It yields the protein CASSFSVYNEQFF. The rearrangement joins TRBV27 to TRBJ2-1; D is perhaps TRBD2 (5 bases). Trimming cost V 8 bases and J 4 bases, with 12 bases left between them. The germline V gene encodes CDR1 MNHEY and CDR2 SMNVEV (reference sequence). CDR3 length: 13 residues.